The present entry profiles one T cell receptor beta chain with its context. The CDR3 runs 13 residues. Germline lookup yields CDR1 KGHSH and CDR2 LQKENI. V was trimmed by 4 bases and J by 3 bases, leaving 9 bases between them. These data come from a study of chronic HIV infection and antiretroviral therapy. MiXCR was run by TCRdb on the 5' RACE reads, yielding one entry per CDR3 protein. The sample has fewer than 40,000 distinct CDR3 sequences, 7% to 10% seen once; the top ten hold around 3%. The clonotype originates from an adult who had HIV and had not received antiretroviral therapy, or was an uninfected healthy control (not recorded which). Source material: peripheral blood. The J gene is TRBJ2-5, the V gene TRBV18; tentatively, D is TRBD1 or TRBD2 (5 bases each). The CDR3 DNA is TGTGCCAGCTCACGGGGGATGGAAGAGACCCAGTACTTC. As protein: CASSRGMEETQYF.